The 25 T cell receptor beta chains listed next were all sequenced from one sample in a study of OX40 agonist ivuxolimab in advanced cancers. TCRdb's copy holds only in-frame clones and misses some; the assay was immunoSEQ multiplex PCR. This table has 70,000 or so clones, nearly 90% appearing once. This sample comprised CD4+ or CD8+ T cells sorted from blood, obtained in a trial of the OX40 agonist ivuxolimab. All receptors derive from an adult with an advanced solid tumor such as melanoma, head and neck, liver or kidney cancer.

This clone was recorded once. This chain uses TRBV14 with TRBJ1-1; no reliable D call. V lost 0 bases and J lost 0, with 8 bases in between. CDR1 SGHDN and CDR2 FVKESK come from the germline V gene. The CDR3 has 15 residues. CDR3 sequence reads: CASSQERALNTEAFF. The CDR3 nucleotides read TGTGCCAGCAGCCAAGAGCGAGCGTTGAACACTGAAGCTTTCTTT. The full variable domain, its missing parts supplied by reference TRBV14 and TRBJ1-1, is EAGVTQFPSHSVIEKGQTVTLRCDPISGHDNLYWYRRVMGKEIKFLLHFVKESKQDESGMPNNRFLAERTGGTYSTLKVQPAELEDSGVYFCASSQERALNTEAFFGQGTRLTVV.

This sequence joins TRBV18 and TRBJ2-7; D gene uncertain. V was clipped by 3 bases and J by 7 bases, with 13 bases between them. The germline V gene encodes CDR1 KGHSH and CDR2 LQKENI. The CDR3 totals 13 residues. The CDR3 spells CASSPSRATEQYF. CDR3 nucleotide sequence: TGTGCCAGCTCACCCTCTCGGGCTACGGAGCAGTACTTC. The variable domain in full, with the rest retrieved from reference TRBV18 and TRBJ2-7, is NAGVMQNPRHLVRRRGQEARLRCSPMKGHSHVYWYRQLPEEGLKFMVYLQKENIIDESGMPKERFSAEFPKEGPSILRIQQVVRGDSAAYFCASSPSRATEQYFGPGTRLTVT.

The rearrangement links TRBV14 to TRBJ1-4; possible D gene TRBD1, 5 bases. Germline-derived CDR1 and CDR2 are SGHDN and FVKESK. With 0 bases removed from V and 12 bases from J, the gap between germline ends came to 11 bases. The CDR3 contains 13 residues. The chain's CDR3 is CASSQDLWGELFF. Here the CDR3 DNA reads TGTGCCAGCAGCCAAGATCTTTGGGGGGAACTGTTTTTT.

This clone was detected only once. The chain uses TRBV27 and TRBJ1-4; D remains ambiguous. V was shortened by 5 bases and J by 8 bases, with 12 bases between the two germline ends. Germline lookup yields CDR1 MNHEY and CDR2 SMNVEV (reference sequence). This CDR3 spans 13 amino acids. This chain's CDR3 is CASSASLLEKLFF. The CDR3 DNA follows: TGTGCCAGCAGTGCGTCCCTATTGGAAAAACTGTTTTTT. The whole variable domain, filled in from reference TRBV27 and TRBJ1-4, reads EAQVTQNPRYLITVTGKKLTVTCSQNMNHEYMSWYRQDPGLGLRQIYYSMNVEVTDKGDVPEGYKVSRKEKRNFPLILESPSPNQTSLYFCASSASLLEKLFFGSGTQLSVL.

The chain recombines TRBV7-2 with TRBJ2-7; 8 bases match TRBD2. Germline V CDR1 and CDR2: SGHTA, FQGNSA. The CDR3 covers 15 residues. V lost 5 bases to trimming and J lost 2 bases; unmatched junction nucleotides: 8. In DNA form, the CDR3 reads TGTGCCAGCAGCGCGGGGGGACTTGGTGCCTACGAGCAGTACTTC. It is translated as CASSAGGLGAYEQYF.

This clone was counted once. The chain joins TRBV6-1 to TRBJ2-6; tentatively, D is TRBD1 (6 bases). CDR3 length equals 15 residues. Germline V gene lookup returns CDR1 MNHNS and CDR2 SASEGT. V was trimmed by 10 bases and J by 0 bases, leaving 13 bases between them. The CDR3 region is CATLLQGSGANVLTF. CDR3 in DNA: TGTGCCACCCTACTACAGGGCTCTGGGGCCAACGTCCTGACTTTC.

The rearrangement uses TRBV19 and TRBJ2-2; perhaps D is TRBD1 or TRBD2 (6 bases each). The CDR3 has 19 residues. V dropped 0 bases and J dropped 7 bases, with 24 bases sitting between them. Germline assignment: CDR1 LNHDA and CDR2 SQIVND (reference sequence). CDR3 sequence: CASSIEGGDLLMAVGELFF. The CDR3 DNA sequence: TGTGCCAGTAGTATAGAGGGGGGCGACCTCCTAATGGCGGTCGGGGAGCTGTTTTTT. The variable domain in full, completed from reference TRBV19 and TRBJ2-2, reads DGGITQSPKYLFRKEGQNVTLSCEQNLNHDAMYWYRQDPGQGLRLIYYSQIVNDFQKGDIAEGYSVSREKKESFPLTVTSAQKNPTAFYLCASSIEGGDLLMAVGELFFGEGSRLTVL.

The chain uses TRBV19 and TRBJ2-4, with 9 bases aligning to TRBD2. V dropped 0 bases and J dropped 9; count of bases not matched to a gene: 12. Germline CDR1 is LNHDA and CDR2 is SQIVND (reference sequence). This CDR3 contains 17 residues. The CDR3 nucleotides are TGTGCCAGTAGTATAGAGGCGTGGCGGGGGGGCCTTCTCATTCAGTACTTC. Residues: CASSIEAWRGGLLIQYF.

V gene TRBV20-1 combines with J gene TRBJ1-1; D uncertain. Trimming pared 5 bases from V and 11 bases from J, leaving 15 bases between. Germline V lookup: CDR1 DFQATT, CDR2 SNEGSKA (reference sequence). The CDR3 sequence is 11 residues long. The CDR3 region has the DNA TGCAGTGCTCTTTCCGATATGAGGGCTTTCTTT. Translated, it gives CSALSDMRAFF.

V usage is TRBV6-5 and J usage is TRBJ1-1, with 7 bases matching TRBD1. The V gene's germline CDR1 is MNHEY and CDR2 SVGAGI. V dropped 6 bases and J dropped 4; count of bases not matched to a gene: 5. This CDR3 comprises 13 residues. In nucleotides, the CDR3 is TGTGCCAGCAGATTACAGGGGAGCACTGAAGCTTTCTTT. Encoded protein: CASRLQGSTEAFF.

V usage is TRBV6-5 and J usage is TRBJ1-1; the D gene is possibly TRBD1 (6 bases). Germline V gene lookup returns CDR1 MNHEY and CDR2 SVGAGI. The V end was cut by 2 bases, the J end by 3 bases, with 13 bases between. The CDR3 sequence is 15 residues long. The CDR3 reads CASSYQGWGDTEAFF. CDR3 DNA: TGTGCCAGCAGTTACCAGGGGTGGGGGGACACTGAAGCTTTCTTT.

The rearrangement links TRBV7-9 to TRBJ2-3; 11 nucleotides agree with TRBD2. The CDR3 length is 17 residues. CDR1 and CDR2 (germline): SEHNR, FQNEAQ (reference sequence). With V trimmed by 1 base and J by 2 bases, 5 bases remained unmatched. The CDR3 DNA is TGTGCCAGCAGCTTAGGATCTAGCGGGGGGCTCACAGATACGCAGTATTTT. Translated: CASSLGSSGGLTDTQYF.

This rearrangement joins TRBV18 to TRBJ2-1, with 7 bases lining up with TRBD1. Per germline, CDR1 KGHSH and CDR2 LQKENI. CDR3 length: 16 amino acids. Trimming removed 5 bases from V and 0 bases from J; junction bases left unmatched: 7. The CDR3 DNA reads TGTGCCAGCTCATCAATGACAGGGAGCTCCTACAATGAGCAGTTCTTC. It codes for CASSSMTGSSYNEQFF.

CDR3: CASSFLSGTGANVLTF. The DNA of the CDR3 is TGTGCCAGCAGTTTCCTTTCCGGGACTGGGGCCAACGTCCTGACTTTC. The rearrangement links TRBV27 to TRBJ2-6, with a possible D match to TRBD2 (5 bases). This CDR3 is built from 16 residues. V lost 3 bases to trimming and J lost 2 bases, with 11 bases between them. Germline V CDR1 and CDR2: MNHEY, SMNVEV (reference sequence).

The V and J genes are TRBV19 and TRBJ2-5, with D possibly matching TRBD1 (6 bases). Trimming left V 2 bases short and J 4 bases short, with 8 bases between. The CDR3 consists of 13 residues. Germline values: CDR1 LNHDA, CDR2 SQIVND (reference sequence). The CDR3 sequence: CASSITGIETQYF. DNA of the CDR3: TGTGCCAGTAGTATAACAGGGATAGAGACCCAGTACTTC.

The chain joins TRBV7-9 to TRBJ1-1; TRBD1 might be the D (5 bases). The CDR3 extends over 15 amino acids. The V gene lost 1 base and the J gene lost 4 bases, with 13 bases spanning the gap. Germline-derived CDR1 and CDR2 are SEHNR and FQNEAQ (reference sequence). The CDR3 nucleotides are TGTGCCAGCAGCTTAGTGGCAGGGTACGGCACTGAAGCTTTCTTT. Its protein is CASSLVAGYGTEAFF.

This chain uses TRBV11-3 with TRBJ2-7; TRBD1 might be the D (6 bases). This CDR3 contains 15 residues. Germline CDR1 SGHNT, CDR2 YENEEA. Between the trimmed V and J ends, which lost 5 bases and 0 bases, there was a span of 14 bases. The chain's CDR3 is CASSRTRDNSYEQYF. The CDR3 coding sequence is TGTGCCAGCAGCCGGACCCGGGACAACTCCTACGAGCAGTACTTC.

The chain is built from TRBV11-3 and TRBJ1-5; no clear D gene. The CDR3 length is 16 residues. Per the germline V gene, CDR1 is SGHNT and CDR2 is YENEEA. Trimming shortened V by 7 bases and J by 0 bases, and 16 bases separated the two germline ends. DNA for the CDR3: TGTGCCAGCAACCTGACGGAAGGATATAGCAATCAGCCCCAGCATTTT. It translates to CASNLTEGYSNQPQHF.

V usage is TRBV18 and J usage is TRBJ1-2, with D possibly being TRBD1 (6 bases). Deletions cut 3 bases from V and 4 bases from J, with 12 bases between. Germline lookup yields CDR1 KGHSH and CDR2 LQKENI. The CDR3 runs to 14 residues. In nucleotides, the CDR3 is TGTGCCAGCTCACCCGGACAGACCCCCTATGGCTACACCTTC. Translating gives CASSPGQTPYGYTF.

The genes are TRBV7-9 and TRBJ1-5; D remains ambiguous. Trimming shortened V by 5 bases and J by 11 bases, and 16 bases separated the two germline ends. This CDR3 contains 13 residues. Germline V gene sequence: CDR1 SEHNR, CDR2 FQNEAQ (reference sequence). CDR3 bases: TGTGCCAGCAGCCTCAGTTCCCTTAAGGCCCAGCATTTT. Encoded protein: CASSLSSLKAQHF.

A single count supports this clone. The chain couples TRBV7-2 to TRBJ2-5, with D perhaps TRBD2 (5 bases). Trimming took off 5 bases at V and 4 bases at J, with 11 bases between the two ends. Germline CDR1 is SGHTA and CDR2 is FQGNSA. The CDR3 spans 13 residues. The CDR3 region is CASSPGLAETQYF. In DNA form, the CDR3 reads TGTGCCAGCAGCCCAGGACTCGCAGAGACCCAGTACTTC.

The rearrangement links TRBV19 to TRBJ1-2; no clear D. This CDR3 has 12 residues. Between the trimmed V and J ends, which lost 5 bases and 8 bases, there was a span of 12 bases. CDR1 and CDR2 from the germline V gene are LNHDA and SQIVND (reference sequence). The CDR3 nucleotides are TGTGCCAGTAGTGCCCATGGAGGGGGCTACACCTTC. This gives the protein CASSAHGGGYTF.

The rearrangement uses TRBV6-1 and TRBJ2-1; D is uncertain. Germline lookup yields CDR1 MNHNS and CDR2 SASEGT. Trimming cost V 6 bases and J 3 bases, with 9 bases left between them. This CDR3 contains 13 residues. This CDR3 reads CASRPDGYNEQFF. The CDR3 DNA is TGTGCCAGCAGACCCGACGGCTACAATGAGCAGTTCTTC.

This CDR3 is CASSFGSSYEQYF. CDR3 coding DNA: TGTGCCAGCAGCTTTGGCAGTTCCTACGAGCAGTACTTC. The V call is TRBV11-3, the J call TRBJ2-7; D unclear. The germline V gene encodes CDR1 SGHNT and CDR2 YENEEA. Trimming stripped 3 bases from V and 1 base from J, with 7 bases between. The CDR3 covers 13 residues.

V is TRBV7-2 and J is TRBJ1-6; the D is unclear. CDR1 and CDR2 from the germline V gene are SGHTA and FQGNSA. The V end lost 5 bases, the J end lost 7 bases, and 9 bases lay between the germline ends. The CDR3 covers 13 residues. CDR3 sequence reads: CASSLGGNSPLHF. The CDR3 DNA is TGTGCCAGCAGCCTCGGCGGGAATTCACCCCTCCACTTT.